These 22 T cell receptor beta chains came from one sample sequenced in a study of identical twins. A single record per CDR3 protein comes from TCRdb applying MiXCR to the 5' RACE reads. The top ten clones hold roughly 3% of a sample with some 560,000 distinct CDR3 sequences, just under 10% of them seen once. These data also formed part of another study, on yellow fever vaccine responses in identical twins.

The sample was PBMCs. All receptors derive from a woman younger than 30 in good health.

This clonotype came up a few times. This rearrangement joins TRBV27 to TRBJ1-5; 8 bases line up with TRBD1. Germline V gene sequence: CDR1 MNHEY, CDR2 SMNVEV (reference sequence). The CDR3 is 14 amino acids. V lost 6 bases, J lost 5 bases, and 6 bases stayed unmatched. CDR3 residues: CASSQDRDHQPQHF. DNA of the CDR3: TGTGCCAGCAGCCAGGACAGGGACCATCAGCCCCAGCATTTT.

This clonotype was observed many times. The chain joins TRBV6-2 or TRBV6-3 to TRBJ2-3, with unresolved D. This CDR3 is 12 amino acids long. V gave up 4 bases and J gave up 3 bases, with 5 bases separating them. CDR1 is MNHEY and CDR2 is SVGEGT in the germline V gene. The CDR3 coding sequence is TGTGCCAGCAGTTCCCAGACAGATACGCAGTATTTT. Translation: CASSSQTDTQYF.

The chain is built from TRBV7-6 and TRBJ2-1; D may match TRBD1 or TRBD2 (5 bases each). Germline-derived CDR1 and CDR2 are SGHVS and FNYEAQ. Trimming took 5 bases from V and 5 from J, leaving 16 bases between them. The CDR3 extends over 15 amino acids. The CDR3 bases are TGTGCCAGCAGCCCCGGTCGGGGCCTTGACAATGAGCAGTTCTTC. Translating it yields CASSPGRGLDNEQFF.

The rearrangement links TRBV29-1 to TRBJ2-1; D gene unclear. CDR1 is SQVTM, CDR2 ANQGSEA, per germline. The CDR3 consists of 15 residues. V was shortened by 1 base and J by 0 bases, with 10 bases between the two germline ends. CDR3 protein: CSVEAVGSSYNEQFF. CDR3 DNA sequence: TGCAGCGTTGAAGCTGTGGGAAGCTCCTACAATGAGCAGTTCTTC.

The chain employs TRBV7-9 and TRBJ2-2, with D maybe TRBD1 (6 bases). Germline-derived CDR1 and CDR2 are SEHNR and FQNEAQ (reference sequence). The CDR3 totals 15 residues. V lost 3 bases and J lost 6, with 14 bases in between. CDR3 protein: CASSFQTGPPGELFF. DNA of the CDR3: TGTGCCAGCAGCTTCCAAACAGGGCCCCCCGGGGAGCTGTTTTTT.

A few counts support this clonotype. The V gene is TRBV18, the J gene TRBJ2-1, with a weak D call TRBD1 (6 bases). Per germline, CDR1 KGHSH and CDR2 LQKENI. The CDR3 has 17 amino acids. Trimming took 3 bases from V and 8 from J, leaving 23 bases between them. CDR3 in DNA: TGTGCCAGCTCACCGGACGAACAGGGTGCGGGTTTCGATGAGCAGTTCTTC. This sequence encodes CASSPDEQGAGFDEQFF.

The V gene is TRBV6-1, the J gene TRBJ2-1; 10 nucleotides agree with TRBD1. The germline gives CDR1 MNHNS, CDR2 SASEGT. The CDR3 covers 15 residues. J lost 5 bases, V lost 2 bases, and 3 bases had no gene match. CDR3 amino acids: CASSEPGQGNNEQFF. DNA of the CDR3: TGTGCCAGCAGTGAACCGGGACAGGGGAACAATGAGCAGTTCTTC.

V gene TRBV20-1 combines with J gene TRBJ2-7, with TRBD1 as a possible D gene (6 bases). The CDR3 sequence is 13 residues long. The germline V gene encodes CDR1 DFQATT and CDR2 SNEGSKA (reference sequence). Trimming took off 1 base at V and 3 bases at J, with 10 bases between the two ends. The CDR3 sequence is CSARGDTYYEQYF. CDR3 DNA sequence: TGCAGTGCTAGAGGGGACACCTACTACGAGCAGTACTTC.

This clonotype was observed at least ten times. The V call is TRBV5-1, the J call TRBJ2-2; no reliable D call. CDR3 length equals 14 residues. Germline assignment: CDR1 SGHRS and CDR2 YFSETQ. V was trimmed by 0 bases and J by 2 bases, leaving 5 bases between them. In nucleotides, the CDR3 is TGCGCCAGCAGCTTGGAGATTAACACCGGGGAGCTGTTTTTT. The encoded protein is CASSLEINTGELFF. Combining the CDR3 with reference TRBV5-1 and TRBJ2-2 gives the whole variable domain KAGVTQTPRYLIKTRGQQVTLSCSPISGHRSVSWYQQTPGQGLQFLFEYFSETQRNKGNFPGRFSGRQFSNSRSEMNVSTLELGDSALYLCASSLEINTGELFFGEGSRLTVL.

This clonotype was seen more than once but under ten times. This chain links TRBV27 with TRBJ1-3, with 8 nucleotides matching TRBD1. The CDR3 loop spans 17 amino acids. Trimming cost V 5 bases and J 2 bases; bases outside gene matches: 11. Germline V gene sequence: CDR1 MNHEY, CDR2 SMNVEV (reference sequence). The DNA for the CDR3 is TGTGCCAGCAGTCCGCGGACAGGGAGTGCAACTGGAAACACCATATATTTT. Translating gives CASSPRTGSATGNTIYF.

This clonotype has a count of ten or more. The chain combines TRBV7-9 with TRBJ2-7; D unclear. CDR1 is SEHNR and CDR2 is FQNEAQ in the germline V gene (reference sequence). The V and J ends lost 5 bases and 4 bases respectively, with 12 bases between them. The CDR3 runs to 13 residues. CDR3 region: CASSPVQAYEQYF. CDR3 coding DNA: TGTGCCAGCAGCCCGGTGCAAGCGTACGAGCAGTACTTC. Filled out from reference TRBV7-9 and TRBJ2-7, the complete variable domain reads DTGVSQNPRHKITKRGQNVTFRCDPISEHNRLYWYRQTLGQGPEFLTYFQNEAQLEKSRLLSDRFSAERPKGSFSTLEIQRTEQGDSAMYLCASSPVQAYEQYFGPGTRLTVT.

The chain links TRBV5-4 to TRBJ2-3, with 12 bases matching TRBD2. After removal of 0 bases from V and 4 bases from J, the junction contained 6 bases not matched to a gene. The CDR3 consists of 17 residues. Germline CDR1 SGHNT, CDR2 YYREEE (reference sequence). The chain's CDR3 is CASSLGRTSGMSDTQYF. For the CDR3, the DNA is TGTGCCAGCAGCTTGGGAAGGACTAGCGGGATGTCAGATACGCAGTATTTT.

V gene TRBV27 combines with J gene TRBJ2-5; 7 bases are a match to TRBD2. CDR1 and CDR2 from the germline V gene are MNHEY and SMNVEV (reference sequence). This CDR3 has 16 residues. Losses at the gene ends were 1 base for V and 1 base for J; bases not matched to a gene: 6. The CDR3 DNA reads TGTGCCAGCAGTTTATGGGCTAGCGGAATCCAAGAGACCCAGTACTTC. This codes for CASSLWASGIQETQYF.

This clonotype was detected many times. The chain combines TRBV5-1 with TRBJ2-5, with D possibly matching TRBD1 (6 bases). V shed 3 bases and J shed 4 bases, with 16 bases lying between them. The germline CDR1 and CDR2 sequences are SGHRS and YFSETQ. The CDR3 runs 15 residues. CDR3 nucleotides: TGCGCCAGCAGCTACCCTACAGGGATAGCAGAGACCCAGTACTTC. It translates to CASSYPTGIAETQYF.

This clonotype has more than one count but fewer than ten. The gene calls are TRBV11-2 and TRBJ2-7, with D perhaps matching TRBD1 (5 bases). The CDR3 contains 16 residues. V lost 1 base, J lost 6 bases, and 19 bases lay in between. Per the germline V gene, CDR1 is SGHAT and CDR2 is FQNNGV. The CDR3, as DNA: TGTGCCAGCAGCTTAGTTGACAGCTTTCAATCTTTCGAGCAGTACTTC. This translates into CASSLVDSFQSFEQYF.

This clonotype was recorded a few times. The rearrangement links TRBV20-1 to TRBJ2-7; unclear D gene. Germline assignment: CDR1 DFQATT and CDR2 SNEGSKA (reference sequence). The CDR3 loop spans 12 amino acids. V lost 7 bases and J lost 6, with 16 bases in between. The CDR3 DNA follows: TGCAGTGGTGCTCCGGGCCCCATCGAGCAGTACTTC. It specifies CSGAPGPIEQYF.

This clonotype was seen more than once but under ten times. The chain has TRBV10-3 and TRBJ2-7, with D possibly matching TRBD1 (6 bases). Germline V gene lookup returns CDR1 ENHRY and CDR2 SYGVKD. The length of the CDR3 is 14 residues. Trimming pared 7 bases from V and 7 bases from J, leaving 20 bases between. CDR3 loop: CAITQGRGGMEQYF. In DNA form, the CDR3 reads TGTGCCATCACCCAGGGCAGGGGTGGGATGGAGCAGTACTTC.

This clonotype was seen only a few times. The rearrangement uses TRBV10-3 and TRBJ2-2; D unresolved. The CDR3 has 14 residues. The V end lost 10 bases, the J end lost 5 bases, and 17 bases lay between the germline ends. CDR1 and CDR2 (germline): ENHRY, SYGVKD. The CDR3 loop is CATKGVFFTGELFF. As DNA, the CDR3 is TGTGCCACGAAGGGCGTTTTCTTTACCGGGGAGCTGTTTTTT.

The chain carries TRBV4-2 and TRBJ2-3; weak D call: TRBD2 (7 bases). The CDR3 extends over 18 amino acids. Germline CDR1 is LGHNA and CDR2 is YNFKEQ. V was shortened by 0 bases and J by 2 bases, with 18 bases between the two germline ends. In nucleotides, the CDR3 is TGTGCCAGCAGCCAAGATTACGGACGGGGGGCAAACACAGATACGCAGTATTTT. Protein: CASSQDYGRGANTDTQYF.

This sequence joins TRBV6-5 and TRBJ2-7; the D is unclear. Germline CDR1 reads MNHEY; CDR2 reads SVGAGI. This CDR3 has 13 amino acids. The V and J ends lost 0 bases and 7 bases respectively, with 10 bases between them. The CDR3 is CASSYSAANEQYF. The DNA for the CDR3 is TGTGCCAGCAGTTACTCGGCGGCTAATGAGCAGTACTTC.

This clonotype was detected many times. This chain connects TRBV7-9 to TRBJ2-5; maybe TRBD2 (5 bases). The CDR3 is made up of 13 amino acids. V lost 2 bases and J lost 4, with 8 bases in between. From germline, CDR1 is SEHNR and CDR2 FQNEAQ (reference sequence). Here the CDR3 DNA reads TGTGCCAGCAGCTTACTGGAGGCAGAGACCCAGTACTTC. Translated: CASSLLEAETQYF. The complete variable domain, with remaining parts taken from reference TRBV7-9 and TRBJ2-5, reads DTGVSQNPRHKITKRGQNVTFRCDPISEHNRLYWYRQTLGQGPEFLTYFQNEAQLEKSRLLSDRFSAERPKGSFSTLEIQRTEQGDSAMYLCASSLLEAETQYFGPGTRLLVL.

The chain employs TRBV6-5 and TRBJ2-7, with D tentatively TRBD1 (7 bases). This CDR3 contains 14 residues. From germline, CDR1 is MNHEY and CDR2 SVGAGI. V lost 3 bases and J lost 5, with 14 bases in between. CDR3 sequence: CASSYIQGGHEQYF. As DNA, the CDR3 is TGTGCCAGCAGTTATATCCAGGGGGGCCACGAGCAGTACTTC.